The T cell receptor beta chain described here comes from a study of cytomegalovirus exposure and HLA in healthy donors. Findings and limits, study-wide: Under in vitro conditions, three CMV-associated chains were confirmed as specific for CMV antigens.

In the case of this clone: Its antigen remains unknown.

This CDR3 spans 14 amino acids. The V gene's germline CDR1 is SGHRS and CDR2 YFSETQ. Trimming took 1 base from V and 5 from J, leaving 12 bases between them. TCRdb's table, derived via immunoSEQ multiplex PCR, lists solely in-frame clones and lacks some. This sample has 170,000 or so clones, with more than 65% found just once. The TCR comes from a woman between 18 and 29 years old in good health and CMV-seropositive. The sample comprised PBMCs. The J gene is TRBJ1-2, the V gene TRBV5-1; D gene ambiguous. CDR3 sequence: CASSLLVAEYGYTF. CDR3 DNA: TGCGCCAGCAGCTTGCTTGTGGCCGAATATGGCTACACCTTC.